Listed below are T cell receptor beta chains from one sample, sequenced in a study of metastatic and nonmetastatic thyroid tumors. TCRdb reprocessed the PCR reads via MiXCR. The sample has about 35,000 clones; around 33% are singletons. The sample comprised tumor tissue. Receptors originate from a female donor with papillary thyroid cancer or a benign thyroid nodule (not recorded which). Some clones in this sample may be carry-over from other donors' samples. The CDR3 runs from the conserved cysteine through the conserved F or W. A D gene is named only where the DNA matches it firmly. The size of a clone is reported for some rows only, either as once, few or many, or as a class for expanded clones.

TGTGCCAGCAGTGTCTCGACAGGGGCCGGAAACACCATATATTTT CASSVSTGAGNTIYF TRBJ1-3 TRBD1 TRBV6-4 few
TGTGCCAGCAGGACTCGGGGTAGCGGGAACTACGAGCAGTACTTC CASRTRGSGNYEQYF TRBJ2-7 TRBD2 TRBV28 .
TGTGCCAGCAGCTTACGGGCGGGGGCGAACACCGGGGAGCTGTTTTTT CASSLRAGANTGELFF TRBJ2-2 TRBD2 TRBV7-3 .
TGTGCCAGCGGGAGACGGGGAGCTTTCTTT CASGRRGAFF TRBJ1-1 . TRBV28 .
TGTGCCAGCAGTGGACAGCGGGATAACACCGGGGAGCTGTTTTTT CASSGQRDNTGELFF TRBJ2-2 TRBD2 TRBV2 few
TGCGCCAGCAGCTTGGACGGATCGGACTCCTACGAGCAGTACTTC CASSLDGSDSYEQYF TRBJ2-7 . TRBV5-1 .
TGTGCCAGTAGTCCAGCGGGAGTCTACGAGCAGTACTTC CASSPAGVYEQYF TRBJ2-7 TRBD2 TRBV19 few
TGCGCCAGCAGCTTGTCATCAGGGGGCGGGCAGCCCCAGCATTTT CASSLSSGGGQPQHF TRBJ1-5 TRBD1 TRBV5-1 once
TGCGCTAGTGGCTTTAGTCTGGGTTTTAATTCACCCCTCCACTTT CASGFSLGFNSPLHF TRBJ1-6 . TRBV12-5 few
TGTGCCAGCAGTTCCAGGGGGGCTGGGGCCAACGTCCTGACTTTC CASSSRGAGANVLTF TRBJ2-6 . TRBV27 .
TGTGCCAGCAGTTATCACCGGACAGTAAACTATGGCTACACCTTC CASSYHRTVNYGYTF TRBJ1-2 . TRBV28 .
TGCAGTGCTAGAGTTGGGCAGGGGAACACTGAAGCTTTCTTT CSARVGQGNTEAFF TRBJ1-1 . TRBV20-1 .
TGTGCCAGCAGCCAAGGGGATTCACCCCTCCACTTT CASSQGDSPLHF TRBJ1-6 . TRBV3-1 .
TGCGCCAGCAGCGGGATACTGACTAGCGGGACTACCACCGGGGAGCTGTTTTTT CASSGILTSGTTTGELFF TRBJ2-2 TRBD2 TRBV5-1 .
TGTGCCAGCAGGACAATGACAGGGTTAACTGAAGCTTTCTTT CASRTMTGLTEAFF TRBJ1-1 TRBD1 TRBV6-1 few
TGTGCCAGCAGTTACTCCCCCGACAGGGACCACGAGCAGTACTTC CASSYSPDRDHEQYF TRBJ2-7 TRBD1 TRBV6-5 .
TGTGCCAGCAGCCCCACCCTAGCGGGGGAGCAGTACTTC CASSPTLAGEQYF TRBJ2-7 TRBD2 TRBV27 few
TGTGCCAGCAAAGGGCGGGGTGTGGCCACTGAAGCTTTCTTT CASKGRGVATEAFF TRBJ1-1 . TRBV6-1 .
TGTGCCAGCAGCCGGCTAAACAATGAGCAGTTCTTC CASSRLNNEQFF TRBJ2-1 . TRBV7-8 .
TGTGCCAGCAGTTCTCCCGGGGGAGGGATTTTGGATGAGCAGTTCTTC CASSSPGGGILDEQFF TRBJ2-1 TRBD2 TRBV27 .
TGCGCCAGCAGCTTAGGGGACTACGAGCAGTACTTC CASSLGDYEQYF TRBJ2-7 . TRBV5-1 .
TGTGCCAGCAGTGTGTCCCAGGGGCCCAATCAGCCCCAGCATTTT CASSVSQGPNQPQHF TRBJ1-5 . TRBV6-1 .
TGTGCCAGCAGTTTATCTCCCCATAGTCGAGCTTTCTTT CASSLSPHSRAFF TRBJ1-1 . TRBV27 few